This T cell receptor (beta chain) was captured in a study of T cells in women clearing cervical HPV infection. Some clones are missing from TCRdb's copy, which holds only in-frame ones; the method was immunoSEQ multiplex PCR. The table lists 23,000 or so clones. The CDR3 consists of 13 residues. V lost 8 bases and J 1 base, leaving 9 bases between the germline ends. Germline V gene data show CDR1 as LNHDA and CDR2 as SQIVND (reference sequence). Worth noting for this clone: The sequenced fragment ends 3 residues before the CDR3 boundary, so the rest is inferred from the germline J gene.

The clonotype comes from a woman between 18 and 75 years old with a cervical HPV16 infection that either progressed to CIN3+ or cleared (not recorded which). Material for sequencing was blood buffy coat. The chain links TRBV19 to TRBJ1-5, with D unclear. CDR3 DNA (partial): TGTGCCAGTGGACTCCCCAGCAATCAGCCC. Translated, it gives CASGLPSNQP. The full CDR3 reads CASGLPSNQPQHF. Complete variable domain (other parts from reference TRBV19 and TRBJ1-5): DGGITQSPKYLFRKEGQNVTLSCEQNLNHDAMYWYRQDPGQGLRLIYYSQIVNDFQKGDIAEGYSVSREKKESFPLTVTSAQKNPTAFYLCASGLPSNQPQHFGDGTRLSIL.